This T cell receptor (beta chain) was sequenced in a study of neurological immune-mediated disorders. This clonotype was recorded at least ten times. This CDR3 region has 15 residues. V trimming: 2 bases; J trimming: 5 bases; junction bases outside the gene matches: 8. The germline V gene encodes CDR1 DFQATT and CDR2 SNEGSKA (reference sequence). Template-switch 5'RACE cDNA synthesis added a 10-nucleotide unique molecular identifier. TCRdb recomputed calls from the 5' RACE reads with MiXCR, one row per CDR3 protein. Of fewer than 80,000 distinct CDR3 sequences listed, 5.2% are singletons. The sequence derives from a woman aged 25 to 39 with multiple sclerosis. Sequencing was performed on PBMCs. The J gene is TRBJ2-1, the V gene TRBV20-1, with TRBD1 matching 8 bases. The CDR3 loop reads CSARQGAFINNEQFF. The DNA of the CDR3 is TGCAGTGCTAGACAGGGGGCCTTTATTAACAATGAGCAGTTCTTC.